Below are 17 T cell receptor beta chains sequenced from a single sample in a study of blood T cell repertoires in COVID-19. Some clones are missing from TCRdb's copy, which holds only in-frame ones; the method was immunoSEQ multiplex PCR. The sample has 200,000 to 250,000 clones; approximately 83% are singletons. Sequencing was performed on peripheral blood. These receptors were taken from a woman aged 25 to 45 with COVID-19, enrolled during active disease.

The chain employs TRBV29-1 and TRBJ1-5, with D uncertain. The CDR3 loop spans 12 amino acids. Germline CDR1 and CDR2: SQVTM and ANQGSEA. Between the trimmed V and J ends, which lost 4 bases and 4 bases, there was a span of 8 bases. For the CDR3, the DNA is TGCAGCGTTGCGAATCGGAATCAGCCCCAGCATTTT. Its translation is CSVANRNQPQHF.

This sequence joins TRBV27 and TRBJ2-7, with TRBD1 matching 7 bases. This CDR3 has 15 amino acids. V lost 5 bases and J lost 2; bases outside the gene matches: 9. Germline-derived CDR1 and CDR2 are MNHEY and SMNVEV (reference sequence). The CDR3 sequence: CASSGTGENPYEQYF. The CDR3 nucleotides are TGTGCCAGCAGTGGTACAGGGGAAAACCCCTACGAGCAGTACTTC.

This chain links TRBV9 with TRBJ1-2; no definite D call. CDR1 and CDR2 from the germline V gene are SGDLS and YYNGEE. The CDR3 has 14 amino acids. V gave up 0 bases and J gave up 0 bases, with 6 bases separating them. CDR3 protein: CASSVDGANYGYTF. CDR3 DNA sequence: TGTGCCAGCAGCGTAGACGGAGCTAACTATGGCTACACCTTC.

As for this clone: In the same sample, other DNA sequences code for this CDR3. The chain combines TRBV7-2 with TRBJ1-5, with D unclear. This CDR3 contains 13 residues. Germline V gene lookup returns CDR1 SGHTA and CDR2 FQGNSA. Between the trimmed V and J ends, which lost 3 bases and 7 bases, there was a span of 10 bases. CDR3: CASSLAGRQPQHF. CDR3 sequence (DNA): TGTGCCAGCAGCTTGGCAGGTCGGCAGCCCCAGCATTTT.

This clone has a handful of counts. The rearrangement links TRBV7-2 to TRBJ2-5, with TRBD2 identical over 11 bases. With 2 bases clipped from V and 2 bases from J, the junction kept 10 bases outside the gene matches. The CDR3 contains 18 residues. Germline lookup yields CDR1 SGHTA and CDR2 FQGNSA. In nucleotides, the CDR3 is TGTGCCAGCAGCTTATTGGGGCTAGCGGGAGGTGGGCAAGAGACCCAGTACTTC. Translation gives CASSLLGLAGGGQETQYF.

A few counts support this clone. The rearrangement joins TRBV20-1 to TRBJ2-5; D is uncertain. The CDR3 covers 11 residues. Germline V lookup: CDR1 DFQATT, CDR2 SNEGSKA (reference sequence). Between the trimmed V and J ends, which lost 6 bases and 4 bases, there was a span of 9 bases. CDR3 nucleotides: TGCAGTGCGAAACCGAGAGAGACCCAGTACTTC. It codes for CSAKPRETQYF.

This clone showed up just once. Other DNA sequences from this sample encode an identical CDR3 as well. The J gene is TRBJ1-3, the V gene TRBV9; TRBD1 aligns across 10 bases. In germline, CDR1 is SGDLS, CDR2 YYNGEE. The trim removed 2 bases at V and 1 base at J, leaving 0 bases unmatched. There are 15 residues in the CDR3. The DNA for the CDR3 is TGTGCCAGCAGCGTGGGACAGGGGTCTGGAAACACCATATATTTT. Translating gives CASSVGQGSGNTIYF. Full variable domain (missing parts from reference TRBV9 and TRBJ1-3): DSGVTQTPKHLITATGQRVTLRCSPRSGDLSVYWYQQSLDQGLQFLIQYYNGEERAKGNILERFSAQQFPDLHSELNLSSLELGDSALYFCASSVGQGSGNTIYFGEGSWLTVV.

The chain uses TRBV11-3 and TRBJ2-6; a weak D match, TRBD1 (6 bases). This CDR3 region has 17 residues. V was shortened by 3 bases and J by 0 bases, with 12 bases between the two germline ends. Germline V gene lookup returns CDR1 SGHNT and CDR2 YENEEA. CDR3 bases: TGTGCCAGCAGCTTCAGGACAGTAAGCTCTGGGGCCAACGTCCTGACTTTC. It yields the protein CASSFRTVSSGANVLTF.

This clone was recorded a few times. It is unclear where the CDR3 begins or ends on the DNA, so no DNA is shown, and the CDR3 is as TCRdb lists it. The chain has TRBV27 and TRBJ2-2; the table's D gene call, TRBD1, was not cross checked with the DNA. Inclusive of both ends, the CDR3 amounts to 15 amino acids. Germline V gene sequence: CDR1 MNHEY, CDR2 SMNVEV (reference sequence). CDR3 loop: CASSFLAGRSGELFF.

The genes are TRBV5-6 and TRBJ2-1; 10 positions match TRBD1. V trimming: 3 bases; J trimming: 3 bases; junction bases outside the gene matches: 6. The CDR3 length is 16 residues. Germline V gives CDR1 SGHDT, CDR2 YYEEEE. The CDR3 here is CASSSSGTGDYNEQFF. The CDR3 nucleotides are TGTGCCAGCAGCTCTTCCGGGACAGGGGACTACAATGAGCAGTTCTTC.

CDR3 sequence reads: CASSPFQGSNQPQHF. Written as DNA, the CDR3 is TGTGCCAGCAGCCCCTTCCAGGGTAGCAATCAGCCCCAGCATTTT. The rearrangement joins TRBV3-1 (or the pseudogene TRBV3-2) to TRBJ1-5; D is possibly TRBD1 (5 bases). The CDR3 totals 15 residues. V was pared by 4 bases and J by 0 bases, with 10 bases between. In germline, CDR1 is LGHDT, CDR2 YNNKEL (reference sequence).

The gene calls are TRBV19 and TRBJ1-2; D is possibly TRBD1 (5 bases). V was pared by 0 bases and J by 2 bases, with 13 bases between. This CDR3 comprises 16 residues. Germline CDR1 reads LNHDA; CDR2 reads SQIVND (reference sequence). The DNA for the CDR3 is TGTGCCAGTAGTATAGAATCAGGGCTGGACAACTATGGCTACACCTTC. Amino acid sequence: CASSIESGLDNYGYTF. The entire variable domain, with the rest obtained from reference TRBV19 and TRBJ1-2, is as follows: DGGITQSPKYLFRKEGQNVTLSCEQNLNHDAMYWYRQDPGQGLRLIYYSQIVNDFQKGDIAEGYSVSREKKESFPLTVTSAQKNPTAFYLCASSIESGLDNYGYTFGSGTRLTVV.

This chain uses TRBV5-6 with TRBJ1-3, with D uncertain. Germline-derived CDR1 and CDR2 are SGHDT and YYEEEE. The CDR3 covers 16 residues. Trimming cost V 4 bases and J 0 bases, with 14 bases left between them. The CDR3 sequence: CASSAGTVDSGNTIYF. The CDR3 DNA follows: TGTGCCAGCAGCGCGGGAACGGTAGACTCTGGAAACACCATATATTTT.

The rearrangement links TRBV5-6 to TRBJ1-1, with unresolved D. V lost 4 bases, J lost 5 bases, and 15 bases lay in between. Germline CDR1 is SGHDT and CDR2 is YYEEEE. The CDR3 runs 14 residues. The CDR3: CASSNDMKWTEAFF. Here the CDR3 DNA reads TGTGCCAGCAGCAACGACATGAAATGGACTGAAGCTTTCTTT.

The rearrangement uses TRBV6-5 and TRBJ1-3; no clear D gene. V was pared by 0 bases and J by 0 bases, with 9 bases between. Per germline, CDR1 MNHEY and CDR2 SVGAGI. The CDR3 has 16 amino acids. The CDR3 spells CASSYSGPDSGNTIYF. CDR3 DNA: TGTGCCAGCAGTTACTCTGGGCCGGACTCTGGAAACACCATATATTTT.

The chain recombines TRBV30 with TRBJ2-4, with TRBD2 matching over 12 bases. CDR3 length: 13 residues. In germline, CDR1 is GTSNPN, CDR2 SVGIG (reference sequence). V shed 8 bases, J shed 6 bases, and the junction held 5 bases outside the gene matches. For the CDR3, the DNA is TGTGCCACCCAGACTAGCGGGAGAAACATTCAGTACTTC. This gives the protein CATQTSGRNIQYF.

J is TRBJ1-3 and V is TRBV4-2, with 9 bases identical to TRBD1. With 2 bases clipped from V and 4 bases from J, the junction kept 15 bases outside the gene matches. The V gene's germline CDR1 is LGHNA and CDR2 YNFKEQ. The CDR3 is 19 amino acids. CDR3 sequence: CASSQLSEGQGFRGNTIYF. CDR3 in DNA: TGTGCCAGCAGCCAACTCAGCGAGGGACAGGGTTTTAGAGGAAACACCATATATTTT.